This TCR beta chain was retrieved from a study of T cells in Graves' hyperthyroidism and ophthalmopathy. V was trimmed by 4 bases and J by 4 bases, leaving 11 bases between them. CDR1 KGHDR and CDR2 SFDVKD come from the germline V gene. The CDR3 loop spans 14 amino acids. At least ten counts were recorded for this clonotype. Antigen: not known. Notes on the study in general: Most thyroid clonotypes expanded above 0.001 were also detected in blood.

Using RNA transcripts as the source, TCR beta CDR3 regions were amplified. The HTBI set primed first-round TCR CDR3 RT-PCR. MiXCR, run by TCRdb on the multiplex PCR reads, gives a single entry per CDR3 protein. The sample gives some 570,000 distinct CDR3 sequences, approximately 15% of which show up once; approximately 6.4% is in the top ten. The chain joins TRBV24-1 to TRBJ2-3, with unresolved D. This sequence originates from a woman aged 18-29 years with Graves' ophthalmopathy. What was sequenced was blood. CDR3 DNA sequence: TGTGCCACCAGTGAGGTCAGGTCAGCAGATACGCAGTATTTT. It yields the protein CATSEVRSADTQYF.